Below, one TCR beta chain is given with its context. Antigen: not known. The CDR3 extends over 18 amino acids. The ends were cut back, 2 bases at V and 0 bases at J, with 18 bases in the middle. Looked up from germline, CDR1 is MGHDK and CDR2 is SYGVNS. Sample time point: after neoadjuvant nivolumab, at surgical resection. Patients were newly diagnosed with stage II-IVA oral cavity squamous cell carcinoma without prior systemic or radiation treatment. These oral cavity squamous cell carcinomas were HPV-negative and locally advanced. The assay was immunoSEQ multiplex PCR, and TCRdb's table has in-frame clones only and misses some. The table records over 65,000 clones, roughly 90% of them present only once. This record belongs to a study of neoadjuvant anti-PD-1 for oral cavity cancer. Notes on the study in general: After neoadjuvant nivolumab, PBMC T cell clonality was significantly higher in non-responders than responders. Pretreatment Treg/Th17 ratio correlated inversely with post-treatment tumor clonality.

This TCR was sampled from a person aged 35 to 85 with oral cavity squamous cell carcinoma. This chain connects TRBV25-1 to TRBJ2-3; D is unclear. The sequenced sample was PBMCs, obtained after nivolumab (anti-PD-1) treatment. The CDR3 sequence is CASSEAAWSVFSTDTQYF. In DNA, the CDR3 is TGTGCCAGCAGTGAAGCTGCGTGGAGCGTTTTCAGCACAGATACGCAGTATTTT.